This T cell receptor (beta chain) emerged from a study of vaccination and CD4 T cells after COVID-19. Background on the study: Blood was drawn a median around 72 days post second dose, range 14 to 241.

Treatment described: roughly 10-day PBMC culture with coronavirus spike peptide pools or control peptides (ViraFEST assay). The germline gives CDR1 LNHNV, CDR2 YYDKDF (reference sequence). This CDR3 contains 16 residues. The Oncomine TCR Beta short-read assay was applied to DNA of cultured CD4+ T cells. MiXCR, applied by TCRdb to the PCR reads, yields one record per CDR3 protein. The data show tens of thousands of distinct CDR3 sequences, 64% seen once. Concerning this clonotype: Antigen: not known. An end of the junction does not agree with germline; a read error may underlie this.

The source of this sequence is a human donor who had recovered from COVID-19. The V call is TRBV15, the J call TRBJ1-3; D possibly corresponds to TRBD1 (6 bases). Sequenced input: CD4+ T cells from blood, cultured in vitro. The CDR3 here is CATSRLTGNPGNTIYF. The CDR3 bases are TGTGCCACCAGCAGACTCACAGGGAACCCTGGCAACACCATATATTTT. Together with reference TRBV15 and TRBJ1-3, the CDR3 gives the full variable domain: DAMVIQNPRYQVTQFGKPVTLSCSQTLNHNVMYWYQQKSSQAPKLLFHYYDKDFNNEADTPDNFQSRRPNTSFCFLDIRSPGLGDTAMYLCATSRLTGNPGNTIYFGEGSWLTVV.